These 3 T cell receptor beta chains were sequenced from one sample in a study of regulatory T cells in long-lasting Graves disease. Described time point: newly diagnosed GD, antithyroid drugs for less than 3 months. RNA extracted from PBMCs served as the sequencing template. According to the study, TCR beta libraries were built with iRepertoire HTBI primers and CDR3-region Arm-PCR. From the multiplex PCR reads, TCRdb called clonotypes with MiXCR, one entry per CDR3 protein. The sample shows fewer than 350,000 distinct CDR3 sequences, roughly 18% of them seen only once. Material: peripheral blood mononuclear cells (PBMCs), obtained at new diagnosis, from a patient treated with antithyroid drugs. These receptors came from a female donor with Graves disease.

This clonotype has at least ten counts. The genes are TRBV11-1 and TRBJ2-7; D is unclear. Between the trimmed V and J ends, which lost 6 bases and 1 base, there was a span of 4 bases. This CDR3 comprises 11 residues. The germline gives CDR1 SGHAT, CDR2 FQDESV (reference sequence). CDR3 coding DNA: TGTGCCAGCAGTGTATCCTACGAGCAGTACTTC. Its translation: CASSVSYEQYF.

Concerning this clonotype: Because the CDR3 is missing its conserved closing phenylalanine or tryptophan, this is likely a read error. It is unclear where the CDR3 begins or ends on the DNA, so no DNA is shown, and the CDR3 is as TCRdb lists it. The chain is built from TRBV18 and TRBJ2-1; the D segment call TRBD1 is taken from the table without a DNA check. With termini counted, the CDR3 has 16 amino acids. From germline, CDR1 is KGHSH and CDR2 LQKENI. The CDR3 protein is CASSPLAGRSYNEHFV.

Note on this clonotype: A much bigger clone sits one base away, suggesting this may be a read error. CDR3 in amino acids: CASSAERGYNEQFF. Written as DNA, the CDR3 is TGTGCCAGCAGCGCCGAACGGGGCTACAATGAGCAGTTCTTC. The chain carries TRBV9 and TRBJ2-1; D is perhaps TRBD2 (5 bases). The V and J ends lost 3 bases and 3 bases respectively, with 10 bases between them. The germline V gene encodes CDR1 SGDLS and CDR2 YYNGEE. The CDR3 is 14 amino acids. The whole variable domain, remainder taken from reference TRBV9 and TRBJ2-1, is DSGVTQTPKHLITATGQRVTLRCSPRSGDLSVYWYQQSLDQGLQFLIQYYNGEERAKGNILERFSAQQFPDLHSELNLSSLELGDSALYFCASSAERGYNEQFFGPGTRLTVL.